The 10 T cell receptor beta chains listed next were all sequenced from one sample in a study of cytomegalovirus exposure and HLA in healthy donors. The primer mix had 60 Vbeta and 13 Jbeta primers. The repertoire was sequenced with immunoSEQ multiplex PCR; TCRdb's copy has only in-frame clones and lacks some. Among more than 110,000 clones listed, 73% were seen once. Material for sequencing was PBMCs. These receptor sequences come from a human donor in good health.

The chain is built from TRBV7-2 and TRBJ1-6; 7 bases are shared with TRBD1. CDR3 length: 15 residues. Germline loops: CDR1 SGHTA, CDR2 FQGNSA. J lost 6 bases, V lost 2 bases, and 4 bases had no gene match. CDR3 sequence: CASSLLGQPNSPLHF. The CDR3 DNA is TGTGCCAGCAGCTTATTGGGACAGCCTAATTCACCCCTCCACTTT.

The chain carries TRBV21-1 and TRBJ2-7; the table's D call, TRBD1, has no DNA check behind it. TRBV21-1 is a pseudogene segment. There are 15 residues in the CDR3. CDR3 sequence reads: CASKIGTGAAEEQYF. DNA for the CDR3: TGTGCCAGCAAGATAGGGACAGGTGCCGCGGAGGAGCAGTACTTC.

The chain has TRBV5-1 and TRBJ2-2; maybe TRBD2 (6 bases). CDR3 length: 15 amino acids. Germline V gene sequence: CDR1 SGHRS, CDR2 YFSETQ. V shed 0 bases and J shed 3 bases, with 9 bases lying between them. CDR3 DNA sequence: TGCGCCAGCAGCTTGGTTCCGGGAGACACCGGGGAGCTGTTTTTT. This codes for CASSLVPGDTGELFF.

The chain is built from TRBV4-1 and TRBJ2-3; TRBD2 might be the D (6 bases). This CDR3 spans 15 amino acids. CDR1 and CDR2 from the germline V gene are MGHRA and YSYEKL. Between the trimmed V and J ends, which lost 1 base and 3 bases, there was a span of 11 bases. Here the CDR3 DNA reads TGCGCCAGCAGCCAAGTGGGGGGTCGGACAGATACGCAGTATTTT. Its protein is CASSQVGGRTDTQYF.

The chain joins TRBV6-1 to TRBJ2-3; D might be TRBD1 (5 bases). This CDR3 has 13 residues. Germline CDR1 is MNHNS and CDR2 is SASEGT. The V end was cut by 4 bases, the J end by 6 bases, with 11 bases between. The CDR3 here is CASSGTGLDTQYF. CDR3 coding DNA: TGTGCCAGCAGTGGAACAGGATTGGATACGCAGTATTTT.

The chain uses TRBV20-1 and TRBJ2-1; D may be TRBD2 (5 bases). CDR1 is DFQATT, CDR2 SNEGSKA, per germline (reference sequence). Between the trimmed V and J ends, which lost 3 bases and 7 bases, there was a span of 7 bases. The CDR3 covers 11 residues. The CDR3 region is CSASSGNEQFF. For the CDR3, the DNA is TGCAGTGCTAGCTCGGGAAATGAGCAGTTCTTC.

CDR3 nucleotide sequence: TGTGCCAGTAGCTCACAGGGTGGCGCTTTCTTT. Amino acids: CASSSQGGAFF. This rearrangement joins TRBV19 to TRBJ1-1; possible D gene TRBD1, 6 bases. Between the trimmed V and J ends, which lost 6 bases and 11 bases, there was a span of 13 bases. The CDR3 is made up of 11 amino acids. Germline V CDR1 and CDR2: LNHDA, SQIVND (reference sequence).

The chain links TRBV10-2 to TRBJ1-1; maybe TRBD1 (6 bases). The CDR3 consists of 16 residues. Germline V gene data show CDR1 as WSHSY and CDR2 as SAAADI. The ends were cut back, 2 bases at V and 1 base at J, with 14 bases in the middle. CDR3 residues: CASSERRGVANTEAFF. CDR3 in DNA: TGCGCCAGCAGTGAGCGCAGGGGAGTAGCGAACACTGAAGCTTTCTTT.

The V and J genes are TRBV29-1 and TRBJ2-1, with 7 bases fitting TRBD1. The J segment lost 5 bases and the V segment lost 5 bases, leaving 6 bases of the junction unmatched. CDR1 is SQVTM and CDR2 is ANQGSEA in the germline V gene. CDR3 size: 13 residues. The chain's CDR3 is CSVQRTGNNEQFF. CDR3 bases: TGCAGCGTTCAACGGACAGGCAACAATGAGCAGTTCTTC.

Here the CDR3 DNA reads TGCAGCGTTCGGGACTCTGTACCCGGGCAGTACTTC. Its translation is CSVRDSVPGQYF. The J gene is TRBJ2-7, the V gene TRBV29-1; perhaps TRBD2 as D (6 bases). V was trimmed by 5 bases and J by 9 bases, leaving 17 bases between them. CDR3 length: 12 residues. The germline V gene has CDR1 SQVTM and CDR2 ANQGSEA.